This T cell receptor beta chain was recovered during a study of shared clonotypes between healthy human individuals. Findings and limits, study-wide: Limited genetic and exposure-history diversity came from having few donors.

In regard to this clone: Antigen unknown.

Measured with immunoSEQ multiplex PCR; TCRdb has only the in-frame clones, and not every one. The profile shows some 2,400,000 clones, roughly 95% of them singletons. Sequencing was done on a sample of naive CD4+ T cells sorted from blood. Subset given: CD45RA+ positively selected. The receptor was derived from a man aged 18 to 35 in good health.

CDR3 loop: CASTESAEAFF. The CDR3 DNA sequence: TGTGCCAGCACCGAAAGCGCTGAAGCTTTCTTT. The chain combines TRBV7-9 with TRBJ1-1, with D unclear. The CDR3 runs 11 residues. V lost 7 bases and J lost 6, with 9 bases in between. Germline-derived CDR1 and CDR2 are SEHNR and FQNEAQ (reference sequence). Complete variable domain (other parts from reference TRBV7-9 and TRBJ1-1): DTGVSQNPRHKITKRGQNVTFRCDPISEHNRLYWYRQTLGQGPEFLTYFQNEAQLEKSRLLSDRFSAERPKGSFSTLEIQRTEQGDSAMYLCASTESAEAFFGQGTRLTVV.